Listed here are 20 T cell receptor beta chains from one sample, sequenced in a study of CD8 T cell repertoires and HIV-1 epitope variants. TCRdb keeps only in-frame clones here, not all; method: immunoSEQ multiplex PCR. Among under 100,000 clones listed, roughly 80% were seen once. Sample: uncultured baseline CD8+ T cells from peripheral blood mononuclear cells (PBMCs). The source of these receptors is a male donor with HIV.

The chain carries TRBV2 and TRBJ2-2; D not certain. Trimming pared 2 bases from V and 5 bases from J, leaving 9 bases between. Germline V gene sequence: CDR1 SNHLY, CDR2 FYNNEI. The CDR3 covers 14 residues. In DNA form, the CDR3 reads TGTGCCAGCAGTGAACAGCTCAGAACCGGGGAGCTGTTTTTT. It encodes CASSEQLRTGELFF. The full variable domain, completed using reference TRBV2 and TRBJ2-2, is EPEVTQTPSHQVTQMGQEVILRCVPISNHLYFYWYRQILGQKVEFLVSFYNNEISEKSEIFDDQFSVERPDGSNFTLKIRSTKLEDSAMYFCASSEQLRTGELFFGEGSRLTVL.

This clone was picked up one time. The chain is built from TRBV13 and TRBJ2-7; 7 bases line up with TRBD1. V lost 8 bases and J lost 4; bases outside the gene matches: 11. CDR1 and CDR2 from the germline V gene are PRHDT and FYEKMQ (reference sequence). This CDR3 contains 14 residues. CDR3 region: CASASRGQTYEQYF. The CDR3, as DNA: TGTGCCAGCGCGAGCAGGGGACAGACATACGAGCAGTACTTC. Full variable domain (rest looked up from reference TRBV13 and TRBJ2-7): AAGVIQSPRHLIKEKRETATLKCYPIPRHDTVYWYQQGPGQDPQFLISFYEKMQSDKGSIPDRFSAQQFSDYHSELNMSSLELGDSALYFCASASRGQTYEQYFGPGTRLTVT.

J is TRBJ2-7 and V is TRBV27, with 7 bases aligning to TRBD2. Germline V gives CDR1 MNHEY, CDR2 SMNVEV (reference sequence). Losses at the gene ends were 5 bases for V and 6 bases for J; bases not matched to a gene: 16. The CDR3 sequence is 16 residues long. This CDR3 reads CASSPLAGGRFGEQYF. In DNA, the CDR3 is TGTGCCAGCAGTCCCCTGGCCGGGGGGAGATTTGGCGAGCAGTACTTC.

V usage is TRBV7-2 and J usage is TRBJ1-1; weak D call: TRBD1 (6 bases). V lost 6 bases and J 1 base, leaving 9 bases between the germline ends. From germline, CDR1 is SGHTA and CDR2 FQGNSA. This CDR3 contains 13 residues. The CDR3 DNA sequence: TGTGCCAGCAGTTCACAGGGGAACACTGAAGCTTTCTTT. It codes for CASSSQGNTEAFF.

The chain employs TRBV28 and TRBJ1-2; 7 nucleotides match TRBD1. CDR1 is MDHEN and CDR2 is SYDVKM in the germline V gene. V dropped 10 bases and J dropped 1; count of bases not matched to a gene: 9. There are 14 residues in the CDR3. Written as DNA, the CDR3 is TGTGCCACATTACAGGGGACGATTAACTATGGCTACACCTTC. Translation gives CATLQGTINYGYTF.

This clone was picked up a small number of times. The V call is TRBV25-1, the J call TRBJ1-4; D is unclear. The CDR3 has 15 amino acids. The germline V gene has CDR1 MGHDK and CDR2 SYGVNS. Trimming took 4 bases from V and 4 from J, leaving 13 bases between them. CDR3 residues: CASSVPIRINEKLFF. CDR3 coding DNA: TGTGCCAGCAGTGTTCCAATACGTATTAATGAAAAACTGTTTTTT.

The J gene is TRBJ2-3, the V gene TRBV6-6, with D possibly called TRBD1 or TRBD2 (5 bases each). The germline gives CDR1 MNHNY, CDR2 SVGAGI (reference sequence). Trimming left V 2 bases short and J 2 bases short, with 11 bases between. The CDR3 sequence is 15 residues long. CDR3 sequence: CASSYGGRDTDTQYF. CDR3 bases: TGTGCCAGCAGTTACGGAGGCAGGGACACAGATACGCAGTATTTT.

The rearrangement links TRBV6-1 to TRBJ2-3; D remains ambiguous. The CDR3 runs 15 residues. V was clipped by 2 bases and J by 2 bases, with 11 bases between them. Germline CDR1 is MNHNS and CDR2 is SASEGT. Here the CDR3 reads CASSELGFDTDTQYF. CDR3 DNA sequence: TGTGCCAGCAGTGAACTTGGTTTCGACACAGATACGCAGTATTTT.

The chain employs TRBV18 and TRBJ1-6; D not resolved. CDR1 is KGHSH and CDR2 is LQKENI in the germline V gene. The CDR3 covers 17 residues. V was clipped by 2 bases and J by 0 bases, with 11 bases between them. In nucleotides, the CDR3 is TGTGCCAGCTCACCAGCCGTAGGTAGCTCCTATAATTCACCCCTCCACTTT. Amino acid sequence: CASSPAVGSSYNSPLHF.

The gene calls are TRBV6-5 and TRBJ1-1; no firm D call. V lost 6 bases and J 1 base, leaving 12 bases between the germline ends. The germline gives CDR1 MNHEY, CDR2 SVGAGI. CDR3 length: 14 amino acids. The CDR3 nucleotides read TGTGCCAGCAGAAAAAATAACAGGAACACTGAAGCTTTCTTT. It is translated as CASRKNNRNTEAFF.

The CDR3 region is CASSPGVASGNTIYF. The CDR3 nucleotides are TGCGCCAGCAGCCCAGGGGTGGCTAGTGGAAACACCATATATTTT. V gene TRBV4-3 combines with J gene TRBJ1-3; D perhaps matches TRBD1 (6 bases). Germline V gene data show CDR1 as LGHNA and CDR2 as YSLEER. The CDR3 covers 15 residues. Trimming shortened V by 4 bases and J by 3 bases, and 13 bases separated the two germline ends.

The V gene is TRBV9, the J gene TRBJ1-3; 7 positions match TRBD1. Trimming removed 4 bases from V and 3 bases from J; junction bases left unmatched: 4. The CDR3 loop spans 14 amino acids. In germline, CDR1 is SGDLS, CDR2 YYNGEE. Here the CDR3 DNA reads TGTGCCAGCAGCCCCCGGACAGGTGGAAACACCATATATTTT. Encoded protein: CASSPRTGGNTIYF.

J is TRBJ2-7 and V is TRBV5-4; 8 bases fit TRBD2. Per the germline V gene, CDR1 is SGHNT and CDR2 is YYREEE (reference sequence). CDR3 length: 16 residues. The junction had 11 bases not matched to a gene; V was cut back by 4 bases and J by 2 bases. The CDR3 reads CASSLPTSGAPYEQYF. The CDR3 DNA sequence: TGTGCCAGCAGCCTGCCCACTAGCGGAGCACCCTACGAGCAGTACTTC.

This clone showed up just once. The chain links TRBV4-2 to TRBJ1-3; 7 positions match TRBD1. This CDR3 is 16 amino acids long. V was pared by 0 bases and J by 0 bases, with 2 bases of the junction left unmatched. Looked up from germline, CDR1 is LGHNA and CDR2 is YNFKEQ. CDR3 bases: TGTGCCAGCAGCCAAGATAGGGACAGCTCTGGAAACACCATATATTTT. Protein product: CASSQDRDSSGNTIYF.

V usage is TRBV5-1 and J usage is TRBJ1-1; TRBD1 matches at 7 bases. The ends lost 0 bases at V and 3 bases at J; junction bases unmatched: 14. Germline CDR1 reads SGHRS; CDR2 reads YFSETQ. The CDR3 length is 18 residues. The CDR3 reads CASSLAGGRGGADTEAFF. The CDR3 DNA is TGCGCCAGCAGCTTGGCCGGGGGTCGAGGGGGCGCGGACACTGAAGCTTTCTTT.

The rearrangement joins TRBV13 to TRBJ2-1; perhaps TRBD2 as D (6 bases). Germline loops: CDR1 PRHDT, CDR2 FYEKMQ (reference sequence). This CDR3 has 14 residues. V gave up 1 base and J gave up 4 bases, with 8 bases separating them. The CDR3 region has the DNA TGTGCCAGCAGCTTAGTGGGGGGATACAATGAGCAGTTCTTC. Its translation is CASSLVGGYNEQFF.

The chain joins TRBV18 to TRBJ2-7, with TRBD1 matching 9 bases. V lost 4 bases, J lost 2 bases, and 9 bases stayed unmatched. CDR1 KGHSH and CDR2 LQKENI come from the germline V gene. The length of the CDR3 is 16 residues. The DNA of the CDR3 is TGTGCCAGCTCACGAGGCGGGACAGGGCCGACCTACGAGCAGTACTTC. It is translated as CASSRGGTGPTYEQYF.

The chain combines TRBV19 with TRBJ2-1; 7 bases fit TRBD1. In germline, CDR1 is LNHDA, CDR2 SQIVND (reference sequence). This CDR3 comprises 15 residues. Trimming cost V 6 bases and J 1 base; bases outside gene matches: 6. The CDR3 sequence: CASSRGQVSYNEQFF. CDR3 in DNA: TGTGCCAGTAGCCGCGGACAGGTTTCCTACAATGAGCAGTTCTTC. The full variable domain, rest sourced from reference TRBV19 and TRBJ2-1, is DGGITQSPKYLFRKEGQNVTLSCEQNLNHDAMYWYRQDPGQGLRLIYYSQIVNDFQKGDIAEGYSVSREKKESFPLTVTSAQKNPTAFYLCASSRGQVSYNEQFFGPGTRLTVL.

There are a few counts of this clone. The gene calls are TRBV28 and TRBJ2-1; 12 bases fit TRBD2. Germline CDR1 reads MDHEN; CDR2 reads SYDVKM. V shed 7 bases, J shed 3 bases, and the junction held 7 bases outside the gene matches. The CDR3 consists of 16 residues. The DNA of the CDR3 is TGTGCCAGCATGGGGCTAGCGGGAGGGGACTACAATGAGCAGTTCTTC. Protein product: CASMGLAGGDYNEQFF.

V usage is TRBV5-1 and J usage is TRBJ1-1; D perhaps matches TRBD1 (5 bases). The CDR3 runs 16 residues. The germline CDR1 and CDR2 sequences are SGHRS and YFSETQ. The ends were cut back, 1 base at V and 3 bases at J, with 16 bases in the middle. For the CDR3, the DNA is TGCGCCAGCAGCTTGCCGGGGGAGGCCCGGGACACTGAAGCTTTCTTT. It encodes CASSLPGEARDTEAFF. Filled out from reference TRBV5-1 and TRBJ1-1, the complete variable domain reads KAGVTQTPRYLIKTRGQQVTLSCSPISGHRSVSWYQQTPGQGLQFLFEYFSETQRNKGNFPGRFSGRQFSNSRSEMNVSTLELGDSALYLCASSLPGEARDTEAFFGQGTRLTVV.